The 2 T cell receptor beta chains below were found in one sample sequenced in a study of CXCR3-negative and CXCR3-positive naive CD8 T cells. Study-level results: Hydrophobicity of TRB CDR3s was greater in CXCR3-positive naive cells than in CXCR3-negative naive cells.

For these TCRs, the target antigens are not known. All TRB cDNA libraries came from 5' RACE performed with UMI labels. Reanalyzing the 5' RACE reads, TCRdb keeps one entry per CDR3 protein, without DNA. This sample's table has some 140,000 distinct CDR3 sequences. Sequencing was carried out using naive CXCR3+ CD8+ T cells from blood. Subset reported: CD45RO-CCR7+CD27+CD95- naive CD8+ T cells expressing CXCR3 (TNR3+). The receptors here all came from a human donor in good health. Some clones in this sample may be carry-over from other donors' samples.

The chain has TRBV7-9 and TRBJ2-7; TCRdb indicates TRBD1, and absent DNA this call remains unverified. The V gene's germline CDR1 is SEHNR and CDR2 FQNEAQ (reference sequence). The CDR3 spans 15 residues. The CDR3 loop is CASSSSVGAFYEQYF.

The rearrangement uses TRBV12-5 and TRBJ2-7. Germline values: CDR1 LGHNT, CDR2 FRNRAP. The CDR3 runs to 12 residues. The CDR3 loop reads CASGPRPYEQYF.